The source of this T cell receptor beta chain is a study of T cell repertoires in cytomegalovirus infection. Study-wide context: Recently identified HLA-C-restricted and well-studied HLA-B-restricted CMV epitopes were used. An indication of both CMV infection and matching HLA type came from public TCR beta signatures.

Worth noting for this clonotype: Its antigen is currently unknown.

TCRdb ran MiXCR on the reads and lists one entry per CDR3 protein. The repertoire holds just over 450,000 distinct CDR3 sequences, with about 42% as singletons. Study-wide results and limits: Based on cumulative public TCR beta family frequency, carriers of CMV plus the relevant HLA were identified. The ex vivo response was dominated by HLA-C-restricted CMV-specific TCR beta clonotypes.

Per the germline V gene, CDR1 is KGHSH and CDR2 is LQKENI. CDR3 length: 15 amino acids. Germline trimming cut 3 bases from V and 5 bases from J; bases unmatched to any gene: 7. The chain combines TRBV18 with TRBJ1-2; 9 bases match TRBD1. This specimen was cultured PBMCs, taken from culture after CMV antigen stimulation. The TCR originated in a human donor in good health (CMV status not recorded). Some clones in this sample may be carry-over from other donors' samples. The CDR3 DNA is TGTGCCAGCTCACCCGGGACAGGGAGACAATATGGCTACACCTTC. It specifies CASSPGTGRQYGYTF. Full variable domain (rest looked up from reference TRBV18 and TRBJ1-2): NAGVMQNPRHLVRRRGQEARLRCSPMKGHSHVYWYRQLPEEGLKFMVYLQKENIIDESGMPKERFSAEFPKEGPSILRIQQVVRGDSAAYFCASSPGTGRQYGYTFGSGTRLTVV.